The source of this T cell receptor beta chain is a study of T cells in localized non-small cell lung cancer. V lost 0 bases and J lost 2, with 11 bases in between. Per the germline V gene, CDR1 is MNHGY and CDR2 is SAAAGT. The CDR3 sequence is 16 residues long. This clone turned up a few times. No antigen is known for it. Study results and caveats: Maximal T cell clonality occurred in uninvolved adjacent lung, with tumor ranking below it. Of the top 100 tumor clones, median around 60 were in adjacent lung, 25 to 30 among its top 100. Only one tumor region was sequenced, so heterogeneity remains possible.

The protocol was immunoSEQ multiplex PCR, while the TCRdb copy is restricted to in-frame clones and leaves out a portion. This sample has about 3,000 clones, with roughly 31% found just once. This sample comprised lung tumor tissue, obtained before any cancer treatment. The chain joins TRBV6-8 to TRBJ1-5; D possibly corresponds to TRBD1 (6 bases). This TCR was sampled from a male donor aged 60 or older with stage I lung adenocarcinoma. The CDR3 region is CASSYSPGDGNQPQHF. The CDR3 DNA follows: TGTGCCAGCAGTTACTCTCCAGGGGACGGCAATCAGCCCCAGCATTTT.